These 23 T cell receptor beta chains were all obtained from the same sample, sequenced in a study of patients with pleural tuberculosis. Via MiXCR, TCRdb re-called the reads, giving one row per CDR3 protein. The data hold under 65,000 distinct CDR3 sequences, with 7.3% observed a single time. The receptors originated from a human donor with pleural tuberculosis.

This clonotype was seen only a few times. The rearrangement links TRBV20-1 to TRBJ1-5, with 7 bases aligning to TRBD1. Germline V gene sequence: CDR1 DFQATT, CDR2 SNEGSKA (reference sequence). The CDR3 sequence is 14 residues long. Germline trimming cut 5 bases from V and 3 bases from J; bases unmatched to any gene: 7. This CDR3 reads CSAGQATNNQPQHF. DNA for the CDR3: TGCAGTGCTGGACAGGCGACGAACAATCAGCCCCAGCATTTT.

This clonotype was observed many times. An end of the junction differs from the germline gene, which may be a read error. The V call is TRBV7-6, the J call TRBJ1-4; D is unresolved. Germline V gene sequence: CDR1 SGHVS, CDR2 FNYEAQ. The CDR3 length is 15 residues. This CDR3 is CASSLAAGANEKLFF. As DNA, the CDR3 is TGTGCTAGCAGCTTAGCCGCCGGGGCTAATGAAAAACTGTTTTTT.

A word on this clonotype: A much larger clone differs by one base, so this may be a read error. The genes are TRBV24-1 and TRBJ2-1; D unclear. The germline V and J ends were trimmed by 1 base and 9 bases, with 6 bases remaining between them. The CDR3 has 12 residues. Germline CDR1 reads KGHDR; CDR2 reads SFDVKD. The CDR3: CATSDFHSEQFF. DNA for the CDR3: TGTGCCACCAGTGATTTTCACAGTGAGCAGTTCTTC.

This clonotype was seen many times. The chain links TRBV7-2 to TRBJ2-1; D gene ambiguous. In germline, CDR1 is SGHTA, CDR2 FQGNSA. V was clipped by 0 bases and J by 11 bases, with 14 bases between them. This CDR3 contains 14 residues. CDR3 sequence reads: CASSLASSLRKQFF. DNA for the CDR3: TGTGCCAGCAGCTTAGCTTCTTCGCTACGGAAGCAGTTCTTC.

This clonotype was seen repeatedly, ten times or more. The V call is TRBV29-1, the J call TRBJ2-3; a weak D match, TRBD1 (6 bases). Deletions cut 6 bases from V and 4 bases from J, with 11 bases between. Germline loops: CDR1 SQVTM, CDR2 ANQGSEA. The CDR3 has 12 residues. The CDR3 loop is CSVAKGADTQYF. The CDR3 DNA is TGCAGCGTAGCCAAGGGGGCAGATACGCAGTATTTT.

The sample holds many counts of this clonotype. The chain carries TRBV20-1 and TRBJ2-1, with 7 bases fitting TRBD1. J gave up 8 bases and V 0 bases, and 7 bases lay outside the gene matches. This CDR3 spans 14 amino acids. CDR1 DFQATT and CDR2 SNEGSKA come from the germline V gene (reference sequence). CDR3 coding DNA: TGCAGTGCTAGAGATTGGACAGGTTACGATGAGCAGTTCTTC. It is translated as CSARDWTGYDEQFF.

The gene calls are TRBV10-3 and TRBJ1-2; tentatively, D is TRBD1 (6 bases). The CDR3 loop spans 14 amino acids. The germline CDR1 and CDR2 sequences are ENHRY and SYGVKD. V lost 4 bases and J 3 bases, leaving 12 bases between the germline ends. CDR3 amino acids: CAISGKGGYYGYTF. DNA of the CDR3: TGTGCCATCAGTGGCAAAGGGGGTTACTATGGCTACACCTTC.

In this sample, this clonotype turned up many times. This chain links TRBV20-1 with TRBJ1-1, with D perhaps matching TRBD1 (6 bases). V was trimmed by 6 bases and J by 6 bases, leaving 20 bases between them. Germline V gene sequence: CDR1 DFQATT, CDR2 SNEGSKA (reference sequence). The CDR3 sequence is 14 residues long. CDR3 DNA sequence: TGCAGTGCGCAGTTGACAGGCCTAAAAGCTGAAGCTTTCTTT. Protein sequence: CSAQLTGLKAEAFF.

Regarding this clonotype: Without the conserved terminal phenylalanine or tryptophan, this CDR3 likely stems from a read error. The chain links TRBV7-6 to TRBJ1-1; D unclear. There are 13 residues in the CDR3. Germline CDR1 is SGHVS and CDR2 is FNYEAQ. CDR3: CAGSLEQNTEAFL. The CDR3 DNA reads TGTGCCGGCAGCTTAGAACAGAACACTGAAGCTTTCCTT.

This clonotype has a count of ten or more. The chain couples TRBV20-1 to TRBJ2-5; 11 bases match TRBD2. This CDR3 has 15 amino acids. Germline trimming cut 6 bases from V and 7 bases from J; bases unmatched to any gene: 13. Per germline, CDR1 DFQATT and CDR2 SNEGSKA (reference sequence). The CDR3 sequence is CSATLPLAGAGTQYF. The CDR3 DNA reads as TGCAGTGCCACCTTACCACTAGCGGGAGCCGGGACCCAGTACTTC.

In nucleotides, the CDR3 is TGCGCCAGCAGCTTGGTAGGGACTGGAGAGACCCAGTACTTC. Translating it yields CASSLVGTGETQYF. The chain joins TRBV5-1 to TRBJ2-5; tentative D call: TRBD2 (6 bases). CDR1 is SGHRS, CDR2 YFSETQ, per germline. Trimming cost V 0 bases and J 4 bases, with 10 bases left between them. The CDR3 has 14 amino acids.

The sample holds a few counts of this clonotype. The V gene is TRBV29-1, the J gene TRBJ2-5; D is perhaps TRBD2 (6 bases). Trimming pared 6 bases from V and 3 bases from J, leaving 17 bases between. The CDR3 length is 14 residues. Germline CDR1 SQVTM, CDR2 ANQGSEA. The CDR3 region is CSVAGPGVEETQYF. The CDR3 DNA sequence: TGCAGCGTCGCGGGACCTGGTGTCGAAGAGACCCAGTACTTC. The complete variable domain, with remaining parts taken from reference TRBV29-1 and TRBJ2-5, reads SAVISQKPSRDICQRGTSLTIQCQVDSQVTMMFWYRQQPGQSLTLIATANQGSEATYESGFVIDKFPISRPNLTFSTLTVSNMSPEDSSIYLCSVAGPGVEETQYFGPGTRLLVL.

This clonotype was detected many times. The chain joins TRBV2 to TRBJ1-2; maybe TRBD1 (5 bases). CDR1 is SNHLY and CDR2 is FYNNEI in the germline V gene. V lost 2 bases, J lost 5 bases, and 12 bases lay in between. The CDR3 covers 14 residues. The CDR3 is CASSEIDSLYGYTF. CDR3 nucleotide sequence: TGTGCCAGCAGTGAAATAGACAGCCTTTATGGCTACACCTTC.

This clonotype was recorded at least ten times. The CDR3 region has the DNA TGTGCCAGCTCTACAGACTCCTCTGGAAACACCATATATTTT. Its translation is CASSTDSSGNTIYF. The J gene is TRBJ1-3, the V gene TRBV18; no clear D gene. This CDR3 has 14 residues. In germline, CDR1 is KGHSH, CDR2 LQKENI. V dropped 6 bases and J dropped 0 bases, with 9 bases sitting between them.

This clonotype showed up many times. This chain's CDR3 is CASSFGGVNEQFF. CDR3 bases: TGTGCCAGCAGTTTCGGAGGCGTCAATGAGCAGTTCTTC. The V call is TRBV28, the J call TRBJ2-1; D is possibly TRBD2 (5 bases). The germline CDR1 and CDR2 sequences are MDHEN and SYDVKM. This CDR3 has 13 residues. The V gene lost 3 bases and the J gene lost 6 bases, with 9 bases spanning the gap.

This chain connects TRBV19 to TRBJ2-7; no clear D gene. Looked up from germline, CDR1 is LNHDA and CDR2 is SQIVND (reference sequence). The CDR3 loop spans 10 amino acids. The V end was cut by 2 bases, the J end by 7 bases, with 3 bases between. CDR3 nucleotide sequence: TGTGCCAGTAGTATACGGGAGCAGTACGTC. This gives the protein CASSIREQYV.

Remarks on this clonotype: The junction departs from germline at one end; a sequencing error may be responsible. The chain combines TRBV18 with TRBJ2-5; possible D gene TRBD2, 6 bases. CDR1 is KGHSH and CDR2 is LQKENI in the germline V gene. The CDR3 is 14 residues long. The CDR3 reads CASSPTREQGTQYF. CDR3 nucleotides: TGTGCCAGCTCACCAACGCGGGAACAAGGGACCCAGTACTTC.

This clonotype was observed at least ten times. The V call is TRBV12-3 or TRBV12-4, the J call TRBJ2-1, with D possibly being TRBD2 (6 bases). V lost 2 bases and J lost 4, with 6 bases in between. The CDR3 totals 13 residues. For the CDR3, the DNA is TGTGCCAGCAGTTTACTAGCGTACAATGAGCAGTTCTTC. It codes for CASSLLAYNEQFF.

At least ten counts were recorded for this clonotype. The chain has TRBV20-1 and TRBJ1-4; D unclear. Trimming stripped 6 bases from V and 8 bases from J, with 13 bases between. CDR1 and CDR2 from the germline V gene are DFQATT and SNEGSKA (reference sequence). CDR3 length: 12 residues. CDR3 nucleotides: TGCAGTGCCTCCTTTTCGATAGAAAAACTGTTTTTT. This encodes CSASFSIEKLFF.

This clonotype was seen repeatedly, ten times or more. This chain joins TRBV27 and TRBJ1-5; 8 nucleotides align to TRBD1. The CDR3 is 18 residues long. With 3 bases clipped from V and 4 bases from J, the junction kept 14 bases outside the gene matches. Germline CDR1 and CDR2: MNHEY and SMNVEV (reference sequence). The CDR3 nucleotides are TGTGCCAGCAGTTTGTCCTTAGGGCGGACAGGGCCGAATCAGCCCCAGCATTTT. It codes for CASSLSLGRTGPNQPQHF.

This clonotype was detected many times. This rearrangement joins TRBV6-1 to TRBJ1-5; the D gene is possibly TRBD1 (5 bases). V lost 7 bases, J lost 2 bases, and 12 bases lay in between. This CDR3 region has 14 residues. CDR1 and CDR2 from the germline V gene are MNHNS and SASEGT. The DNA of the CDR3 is TGTGCCAGCACCCCATCGGGGGGCAATCAGCCCCAGCATTTT. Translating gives CASTPSGGNQPQHF.

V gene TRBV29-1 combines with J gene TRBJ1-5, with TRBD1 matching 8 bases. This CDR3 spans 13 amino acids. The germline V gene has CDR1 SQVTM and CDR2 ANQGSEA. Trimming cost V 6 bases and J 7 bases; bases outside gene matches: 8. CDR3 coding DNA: TGCAGCGTCGTCGACAGGGGAGGACAGCCCCAGCATTTT. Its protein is CSVVDRGGQPQHF.

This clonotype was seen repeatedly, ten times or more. The CDR3 protein is CASSLAQGRANEKLFF. CDR3 nucleotides: TGTGCCAGCAGTTTAGCTCAGGGGAGGGCTAATGAAAAACTGTTTTTT. J is TRBJ1-4 and V is TRBV12-3 or TRBV12-4; possible D gene TRBD1, 6 bases. V dropped 0 bases and J dropped 3 bases, with 11 bases sitting between them. The CDR3 contains 16 residues.